This TCR beta chain originates from a study of T-cell reconstitution after alpha-beta-depleted transplantation in children. Library preparation (for TCRbeta) was performed with unique molecular identifiers. TCRdb fed the PCR reads into MiXCR, producing one record per CDR3 protein. The profile shows 98,000 or so distinct CDR3 sequences, 20% to 30% of them singletons. The CDR3 is made up of 14 amino acids. The germline V gene encodes CDR1 MNHEY and CDR2 SMNVEV (reference sequence). V shed 5 bases and J 5 bases; nucleotides not matched to a gene: 7. This clonotype was counted many times. What it binds is unknown. Study-wide results and limits: Approximately two months post-transplant, alpha-beta T cells reportedly originated from several hundred expanded graft clones. The origin of high day-60 TCRbeta diversity in some patients lay in surviving recipient T cells and thymic progenitors. Newly produced T cells mostly accounted for T-cell counts and diversity one year post-transplant.

The sample in question was PBMCs, obtained before TCRalphabeta/CD19-depleted stem cell transplant. V gene TRBV27 combines with J gene TRBJ2-7, with 9 bases fitting TRBD1. The sequence was obtained from a boy between 2 and 10 years old with acute lymphoblastic leukemia, due to receive a stem cell transplant. CDR3 sequence (DNA): TGTGCCAGCAGTCCCGGGACAGGGAACAACGAGCAGTACTTC. Translating gives CASSPGTGNNEQYF.